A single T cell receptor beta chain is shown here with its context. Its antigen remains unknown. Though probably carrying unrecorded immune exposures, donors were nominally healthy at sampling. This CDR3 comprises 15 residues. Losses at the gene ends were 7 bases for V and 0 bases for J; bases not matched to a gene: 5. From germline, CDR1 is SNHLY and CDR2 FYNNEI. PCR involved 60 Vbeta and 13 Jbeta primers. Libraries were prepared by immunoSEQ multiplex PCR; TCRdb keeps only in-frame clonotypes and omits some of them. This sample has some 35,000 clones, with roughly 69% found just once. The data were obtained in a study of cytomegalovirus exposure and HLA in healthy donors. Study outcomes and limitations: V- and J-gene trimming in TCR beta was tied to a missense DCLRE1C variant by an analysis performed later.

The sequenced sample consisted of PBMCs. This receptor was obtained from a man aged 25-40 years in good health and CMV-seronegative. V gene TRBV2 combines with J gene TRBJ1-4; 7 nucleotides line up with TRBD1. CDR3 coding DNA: TGTGCCAGCATGAGGCAGGGGGCAACTAATGAAAAACTGTTTTTT. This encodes CASMRQGATNEKLFF.